Listed below are T cell receptor beta chains from one sample, sequenced in a study of shared clonotypes between healthy human individuals. Produced via immunoSEQ multiplex PCR; TCRdb's table is partial and in-frame only. The sample carries about half a million clones, roughly 80% recorded once. The source material was PBMCs. These TCRs come from a middle-aged woman in good health. Some clones in this sample may be carry-over from other donors' samples. Each CDR3 is given with its conserved first and last residue. The D gene is left open where the match is weak. Not all rows give a size; the values are once, few, many and, for expanded clones, a class.

D gene: .
V gene: TRBV7-9
clone size: many
J gene: TRBJ2-5
CDR3 DNA: TGTGCCAGCAGCTTAACCCCCACGGTCCAAGAGACCCAGTACTTC
CDR3 protein: CASSLTPTVQETQYF

D gene: .
V gene: TRBV10-1
clone size: .
J gene: TRBJ1-2
CDR3 DNA: TGCGCCAGCAGTGAGAAGGAGGGGGACTCCTATGGCTACACCTTC
CDR3 protein: CASSEKEGDSYGYTF

D gene: .
V gene: TRBV5-1
clone size: .
J gene: TRBJ1-1
CDR3 DNA: TGCGCCAGCAGCACCCAGGGAGCGTGGACTGAAGCTTTCTTT
CDR3 protein: CASSTQGAWTEAFF

D gene: TRBD2
V gene: TRBV5-1
clone size: .
J gene: TRBJ2-1
CDR3 DNA: TGCGCCAGCAGCTTGCTTCCTAGCGGGAACTACAATGAGCAGTTCTTC
CDR3 protein: CASSLLPSGNYNEQFF

D gene: .
V gene: TRBV7-8
clone size: .
J gene: TRBJ1-5
CDR3 DNA: TGTGCCAGCAGCTCCCTGAGGTGGCAAAATAGCAATCAGCCCCAGCATTTT
CDR3 protein: CASSSLRWQNSNQPQHF

D gene: TRBD1
V gene: TRBV5-1
clone size: once
J gene: TRBJ2-5
CDR3 DNA: TGCGCCAGCAGAATTCCGGGACAGGGATCGAAAGAGACCCAGTACTTC
CDR3 protein: CASRIPGQGSKETQYF

D gene: .
V gene: TRBV11-2
clone size: once
J gene: TRBJ1-3
CDR3 DNA: TGTGCCAGCAGCTTAGCGAGAAACACCATATATTTT
CDR3 protein: CASSLARNTIYF

D gene: .
V gene: TRBV21-1
clone size: .
J gene: TRBJ2-7
CDR3 DNA: TGTGCCAGCAGCAAAAGACCAGTTACCTACGAGCAGTACTTC
CDR3 protein: CASSKRPVTYEQYF

D gene: .
V gene: TRBV29-1
clone size: .
J gene: TRBJ1-2
CDR3 DNA: TGCAGCGTTGAAGAGGGGGCAGAGGATAGCTACACCTTC
CDR3 protein: CSVEEGAEDSYTF

D gene: TRBD1
V gene: TRBV7-6
clone size: few
J gene: TRBJ2-1
CDR3 DNA: TGTGCCAGCAGCTCCCCTACAGACAGGGCGTACAATGAGCAGTTCTTC
CDR3 protein: CASSSPTDRAYNEQFF

D gene: TRBD2
V gene: TRBV6-4
clone size: few
J gene: TRBJ2-1
CDR3 DNA: TGTGCCAGCAGTGTCAGCGGGAGCTCCTACAATGAGCAGTTCTTC
CDR3 protein: CASSVSGSSYNEQFF

D gene: .
V gene: TRBV4-1
clone size: .
J gene: TRBJ2-1
CDR3 DNA: TGCGCCAGCAGCCAAGAGTTGACGAAGAATGAGCAGTTCTTC
CDR3 protein: CASSQELTKNEQFF

D gene: .
V gene: TRBV5-7
clone size: .
J gene: TRBJ2-1
CDR3 DNA: TGTGCCAGCAGCTTGGAATACAATGAGCAGTTCTTC
CDR3 protein: CASSLEYNEQFF

D gene: .
V gene: TRBV6-5
clone size: .
J gene: TRBJ2-7
CDR3 DNA: TGTGCCAGCAGTCGCGGACATACCTACGAGCAGTACTTC
CDR3 protein: CASSRGHTYEQYF

D gene: .
V gene: TRBV7-2
clone size: once
J gene: TRBJ2-3
CDR3 DNA: TGTGCCAGCAGCCTGAGACAGATCCGAACCCTAAGGACAGATACGCAGTATTTT
CDR3 protein: CASSLRQIRTLRTDTQYF

D gene: TRBD1
V gene: TRBV29-1
clone size: .
J gene: TRBJ1-1
CDR3 DNA: TGCAGCGTTGAAGTTGGGACAGGGACTGAAGCTTTCTTT
CDR3 protein: CSVEVGTGTEAFF

D gene: TRBD1
V gene: TRBV11-3
clone size: once
J gene: TRBJ2-7
CDR3 DNA: TGTGCCAGCAGCCGGACAGGGAATTACGAGCAGTACTTC
CDR3 protein: CASSRTGNYEQYF

D gene: .
V gene: TRBV5-4
clone size: .
J gene: TRBJ2-3
CDR3 DNA: TGTGCCAGCAGCCCCGGATCTACTAGCACAGATACGCAGTATTTT
CDR3 protein: CASSPGSTSTDTQYF

D gene: .
V gene: TRBV11-1
clone size: .
J gene: TRBJ1-1
CDR3 DNA: TGTGCCAGCAGCCCTGAAGGTGCTATGAACACTGAAGCTTTCTTT
CDR3 protein: CASSPEGAMNTEAFF

D gene: .
V gene: TRBV7-6
clone size: .
J gene: TRBJ1-1
CDR3 DNA: TGTGCCAGCAGCGTAAGACCTGTTGACACTGAAGCTTTCTTT
CDR3 protein: CASSVRPVDTEAFF

D gene: TRBD2
V gene: TRBV7-7
clone size: .
J gene: TRBJ2-1
CDR3 DNA: TGTGCCAGCAGCCTATCCGGGACTAGTTCCGATGAGCAGTTCTTC
CDR3 protein: CASSLSGTSSDEQFF

D gene: .
V gene: TRBV6-6
clone size: .
J gene: TRBJ1-5
CDR3 DNA: TGTGCCAGCGAAAGGGACGTGGGCAATCAGCCCCAGCATTTT
CDR3 protein: CASERDVGNQPQHF

D gene: TRBD1
V gene: TRBV9
clone size: .
J gene: TRBJ2-7
CDR3 DNA: TGTGCCAGCAGCGGAGGACAGGGGGCGGGTAACGAGCAGTACTTC
CDR3 protein: CASSGGQGAGNEQYF

D gene: .
V gene: TRBV5-4
clone size: many
J gene: TRBJ2-5
CDR3 DNA: TGTGCCAGCAGCGGGGACCCCCAAGAGACCCAGTACTTC
CDR3 protein: CASSGDPQETQYF

D gene: TRBD2
V gene: TRBV5-1
clone size: .
J gene: TRBJ2-3
CDR3 DNA: TGCGCCAGCAGCTTGGCGCCGGCGGGAGATAGCACAGATACGCAGTATTTT
CDR3 protein: CASSLAPAGDSTDTQYF

D gene: TRBD2
V gene: TRBV29-1
clone size: .
J gene: TRBJ2-1
CDR3 DNA: TGCAGCGTTGAAGAAGCTAGCGGGGATTACAATGAGCAGTTCTTC
CDR3 protein: CSVEEASGDYNEQFF

D gene: TRBD2
V gene: TRBV4-2
clone size: .
J gene: TRBJ2-2
CDR3 DNA: TGTGCCAGCAGCCAAGAATTAGGGGAGGGATCCGGGGAGCTGTTTTTT
CDR3 protein: CASSQELGEGSGELFF

D gene: .
V gene: TRBV28
clone size: .
J gene: TRBJ1-2
CDR3 DNA: TGTGCCAGCAGTTTAGACGCAGGGGTACAGGGCTACACCTTC
CDR3 protein: CASSLDAGVQGYTF

D gene: TRBD2
V gene: TRBV7-2
clone size: .
J gene: TRBJ2-3
CDR3 DNA: TGTGCCAGCAGCCGCCCTAGCGGGATGGGGAGGGATACGCAGTATTTT
CDR3 protein: CASSRPSGMGRDTQYF

D gene: TRBD1
V gene: TRBV6-6
clone size: .
J gene: TRBJ2-2
CDR3 DNA: TGTGCCAGCAGATATCCGGGACAGTCGCGGACCGGGGAGCTGTTTTTT
CDR3 protein: CASRYPGQSRTGELFF

D gene: .
V gene: TRBV28
clone size: .
J gene: TRBJ2-5
CDR3 DNA: TGTGCCAGCAACCTTTTTCGGGGGGAGACCCAGTACTTC
CDR3 protein: CASNLFRGETQYF

D gene: TRBD1
V gene: TRBV2
clone size: .
J gene: TRBJ2-5
CDR3 DNA: TGTGCCAGCCTGGACAGGTCAGAGACCCAGTACTTC
CDR3 protein: CASLDRSETQYF

D gene: .
V gene: TRBV5-4
clone size: .
J gene: TRBJ2-7
CDR3 DNA: TGTGCCAGCAGCTTGGAAGGAGGTTTCAACGAGCAGTACTTC
CDR3 protein: CASSLEGGFNEQYF

D gene: TRBD2
V gene: TRBV7-9
clone size: .
J gene: TRBJ2-5
CDR3 DNA: TGTGCCAGCAGCCTGATAGCCGGGACTAGTTCTGGGGAGACCCAGTACTTC
CDR3 protein: CASSLIAGTSSGETQYF

D gene: .
V gene: TRBV5-8
clone size: .
J gene: TRBJ1-4
CDR3 DNA: TGTGCCAGCAGCTTGGACCCCAGTGGTGTTTTT
CDR3 protein: CASSLDPSGVF

D gene: .
V gene: TRBV29-1
clone size: .
J gene: TRBJ2-3
CDR3 DNA: TGCAGCCTCAATGTGGGGCGCGCGAATACGCAGTATTTT
CDR3 protein: CSLNVGRANTQYF

D gene: .
V gene: TRBV10-2
clone size: .
J gene: TRBJ1-1
CDR3 DNA: TGCGCCAGCAGTGCCAGCAACACTGAAGCTTTCTTT
CDR3 protein: CASSASNTEAFF

D gene: .
V gene: TRBV28
clone size: .
J gene: TRBJ1-2
CDR3 DNA: TGTGCCAGCAGTGTAAACCTCAAGGGGATTATCGCCTTC
CDR3 protein: CASSVNLKGIIAF

D gene: TRBD2
V gene: TRBV11-2
clone size: .
J gene: TRBJ2-1
CDR3 DNA: TGTGCCAGCAGCTCTAGCGGGAGGGCGGGAAATGAGCAGTTCTTC
CDR3 protein: CASSSSGRAGNEQFF

D gene: .
V gene: TRBV20-1
clone size: .
J gene: TRBJ2-7
CDR3 DNA: TGCAGTGCTAGAGGCACCTACGAGCAGTACTTC
CDR3 protein: CSARGTYEQYF